The clone carrying this T cell receptor (beta chain) was seen a few times. Its specificity is not known. This specimen belongs to a study of post-analysis software for immune sequencing data. Whole-study results and caveats: Diversity measured as normalized Chao1 was significantly lower in multiple sclerosis patients than in controls. F measure clustering grouped samples strongly by preparation batch.

The TCR beta cDNA libraries contained unique molecular identifiers. The T cell input of roughly 0.9 to 11 million gave a few hundred thousand cDNA molecules. TCRdb reprocessed the PCR reads with MiXCR, giving one entry per CDR3 protein. The data contain 700,000 to 800,000 distinct CDR3 sequences, roughly 29% of them singletons. Sequencing used blood. This receptor was obtained from a girl aged 10 to 17 with multiple sclerosis.

DNA for the CDR3: TGTGCCAGCAGCCCAACGACCGGCTCCTACAATGAGCAGTTCTTC. Encoded protein: CASSPTTGSYNEQFF. The rearrangement links TRBV7-2 to TRBJ2-1, with D unresolved. Germline V gives CDR1 SGHTA, CDR2 FQGNSA. Trimming shortened V by 5 bases and J by 0 bases, and 11 bases separated the two germline ends. The CDR3 length is 15 residues. Filled out from reference TRBV7-2 and TRBJ2-1, the complete variable domain reads GAGVSQSPSNKVTEKGKDVELRCDPISGHTALYWYRQSLGQGLEFLIYFQGNSAPDKSGLPSDRFSAERTGGSVSTLTIQRTQQEDSAVYLCASSPTTGSYNEQFFGPGTRLTVL.